Detailed here is one T cell receptor beta chain. Its antigen is currently unknown. Here immunoSEQ multiplex PCR was the method, and the copy in TCRdb shows in-frame clones only, minus some. The repertoire holds approximately 200,000 clones, with more than 65% as singletons. This CDR3 is built from 16 residues. Trimming removed 7 bases at V and 0 bases at J, with 16 bases between. Germline V lookup: CDR1 SNHLY, CDR2 FYNNEI. This record comes from a study of cytomegalovirus exposure and HLA in healthy donors. Study-wide background: The approximately 130 validation repertoires matched the roughly 670 first-cohort repertoires in platform, a later analysis reported.

A roughly 120-subject validation cohort, separate from the 666-subject first cohort, supplied the donors. General observations from the study: It was about 150 TCR beta chains that were listed as cytomegalovirus-associated.

The V call is TRBV2, the J call TRBJ1-5; D is unresolved. The origin of this receptor is a woman in her twenties or thirties in good health and CMV-seropositive. Sequencing was performed on PBMCs. The DNA of the CDR3 is TGTGCCAGCAAAAGAGGAGGAGGCAATAGCAATCAGCCCCAGCATTTT. Translation: CASKRGGGNSNQPQHF. The full variable domain, its missing parts supplied by reference TRBV2 and TRBJ1-5, is EPEVTQTPSHQVTQMGQEVILRCVPISNHLYFYWYRQILGQKVEFLVSFYNNEISEKSEIFDDQFSVERPDGSNFTLKIRSTKLEDSAMYFCASKRGGGNSNQPQHFGDGTRLSIL.